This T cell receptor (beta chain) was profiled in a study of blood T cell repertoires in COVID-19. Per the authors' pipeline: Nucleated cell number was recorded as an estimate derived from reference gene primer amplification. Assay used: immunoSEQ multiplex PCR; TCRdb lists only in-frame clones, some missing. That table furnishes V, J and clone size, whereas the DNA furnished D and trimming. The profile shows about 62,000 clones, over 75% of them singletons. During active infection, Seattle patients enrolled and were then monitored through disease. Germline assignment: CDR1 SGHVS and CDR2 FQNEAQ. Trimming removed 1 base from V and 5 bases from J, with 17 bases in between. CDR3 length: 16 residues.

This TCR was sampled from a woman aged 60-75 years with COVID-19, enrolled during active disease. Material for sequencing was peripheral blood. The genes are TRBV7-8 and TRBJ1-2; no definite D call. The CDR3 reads CASSLEGRAQFYGYTF. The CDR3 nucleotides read TGTGCCAGCAGCTTAGAAGGGCGGGCACAGTTTTATGGCTACACCTTC.